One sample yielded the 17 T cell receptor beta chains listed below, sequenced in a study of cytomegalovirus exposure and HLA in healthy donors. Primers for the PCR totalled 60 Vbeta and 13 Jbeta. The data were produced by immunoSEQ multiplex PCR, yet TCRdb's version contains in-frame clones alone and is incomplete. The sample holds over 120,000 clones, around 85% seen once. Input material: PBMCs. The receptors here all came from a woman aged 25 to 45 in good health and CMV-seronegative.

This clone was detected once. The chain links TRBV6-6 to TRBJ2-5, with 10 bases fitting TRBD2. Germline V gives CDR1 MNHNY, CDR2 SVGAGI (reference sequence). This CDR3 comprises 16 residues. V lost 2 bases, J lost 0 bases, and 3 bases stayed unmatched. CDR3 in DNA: TGTGCCAGCAGTTACAGGACTAGCGGATACCAAGAGACCCAGTACTTC. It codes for CASSYRTSGYQETQYF.

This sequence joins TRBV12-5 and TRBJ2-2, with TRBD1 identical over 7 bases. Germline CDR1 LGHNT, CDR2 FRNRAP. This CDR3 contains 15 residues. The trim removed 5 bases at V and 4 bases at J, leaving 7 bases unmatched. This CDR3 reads CASGPGQAGTGELFF. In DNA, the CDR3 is TGTGCTAGTGGTCCCGGACAGGCTGGCACCGGGGAGCTGTTTTTT.

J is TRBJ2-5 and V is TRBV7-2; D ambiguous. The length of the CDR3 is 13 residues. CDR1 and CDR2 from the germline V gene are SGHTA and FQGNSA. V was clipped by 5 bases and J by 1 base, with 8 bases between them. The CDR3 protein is CASSRSSQETQYF. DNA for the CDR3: TGTGCCAGCAGCCGGTCTTCCCAAGAGACCCAGTACTTC.

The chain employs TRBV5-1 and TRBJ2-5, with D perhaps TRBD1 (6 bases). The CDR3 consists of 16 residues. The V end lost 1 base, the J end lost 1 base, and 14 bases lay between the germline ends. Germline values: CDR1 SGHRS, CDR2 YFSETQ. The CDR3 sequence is CASSLRQAWAQETQYF. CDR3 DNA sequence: TGCGCCAGCAGCTTGAGACAGGCCTGGGCCCAAGAGACCCAGTACTTC. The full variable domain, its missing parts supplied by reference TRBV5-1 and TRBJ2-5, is KAGVTQTPRYLIKTRGQQVTLSCSPISGHRSVSWYQQTPGQGLQFLFEYFSETQRNKGNFPGRFSGRQFSNSRSEMNVSTLELGDSALYLCASSLRQAWAQETQYFGPGTRLLVL.

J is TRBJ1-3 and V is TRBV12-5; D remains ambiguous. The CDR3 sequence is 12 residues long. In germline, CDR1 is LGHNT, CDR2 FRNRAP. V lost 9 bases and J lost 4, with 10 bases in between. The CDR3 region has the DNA TGTGCTAGCTCGCGGGAGGGAAACACCATATATTTT. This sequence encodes CASSREGNTIYF.

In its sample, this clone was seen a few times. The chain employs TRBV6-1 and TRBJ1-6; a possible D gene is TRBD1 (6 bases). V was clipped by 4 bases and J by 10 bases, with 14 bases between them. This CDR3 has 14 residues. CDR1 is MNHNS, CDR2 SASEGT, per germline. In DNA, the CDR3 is TGTGCCAGCAGTGTTGCAGGGGAAAGGTCACCCCTCCACTTT. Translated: CASSVAGERSPLHF.

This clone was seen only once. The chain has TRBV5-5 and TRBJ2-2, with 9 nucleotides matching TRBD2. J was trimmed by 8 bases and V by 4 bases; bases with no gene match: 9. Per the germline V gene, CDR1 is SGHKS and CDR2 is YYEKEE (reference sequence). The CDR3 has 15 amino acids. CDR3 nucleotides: TGTGCCAGCAGCAGGGTAGCGGGAGCGTTAGGGGAGCTGTTTTTT. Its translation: CASSRVAGALGELFF.

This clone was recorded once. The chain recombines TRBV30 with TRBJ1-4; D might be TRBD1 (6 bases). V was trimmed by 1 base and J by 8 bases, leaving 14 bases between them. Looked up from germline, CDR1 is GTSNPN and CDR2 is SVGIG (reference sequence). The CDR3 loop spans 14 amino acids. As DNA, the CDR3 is TGTGCCTGGAGTGCGGGGGGCACAGGAGAAAAACTGTTTTTT. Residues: CAWSAGGTGEKLFF.

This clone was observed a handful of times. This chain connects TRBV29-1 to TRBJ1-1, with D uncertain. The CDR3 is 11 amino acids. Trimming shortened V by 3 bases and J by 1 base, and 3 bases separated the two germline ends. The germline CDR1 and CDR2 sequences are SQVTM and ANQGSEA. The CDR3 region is CSVDRNTEAFF. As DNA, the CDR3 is TGCAGCGTTGACAGGAACACTGAAGCTTTCTTT.

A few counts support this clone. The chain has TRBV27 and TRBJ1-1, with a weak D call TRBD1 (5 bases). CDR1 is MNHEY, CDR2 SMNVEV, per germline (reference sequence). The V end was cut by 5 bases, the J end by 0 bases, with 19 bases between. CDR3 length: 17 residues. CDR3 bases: TGTGCCAGCAGTCAGACCATGACAGATCTCCTGAACACTGAAGCTTTCTTT. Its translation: CASSQTMTDLLNTEAFF.

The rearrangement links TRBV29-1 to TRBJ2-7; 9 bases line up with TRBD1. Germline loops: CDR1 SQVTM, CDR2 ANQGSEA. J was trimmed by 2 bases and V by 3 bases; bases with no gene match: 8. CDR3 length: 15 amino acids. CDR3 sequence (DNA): TGCAGCGTTGATAGGCTGGGGACAGGGACCTACGAGCAGTACTTC. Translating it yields CSVDRLGTGTYEQYF.

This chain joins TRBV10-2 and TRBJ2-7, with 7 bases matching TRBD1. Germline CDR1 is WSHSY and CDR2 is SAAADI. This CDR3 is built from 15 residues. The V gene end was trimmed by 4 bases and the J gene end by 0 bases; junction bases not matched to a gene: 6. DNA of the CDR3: TGCGCCAGCAGTGGACAGGGACGGGACTCCTACGAGCAGTACTTC. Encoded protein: CASSGQGRDSYEQYF.

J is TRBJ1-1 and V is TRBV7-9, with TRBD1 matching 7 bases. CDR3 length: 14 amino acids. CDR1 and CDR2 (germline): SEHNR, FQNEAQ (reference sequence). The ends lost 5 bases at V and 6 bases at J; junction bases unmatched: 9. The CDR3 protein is CASSRETGWAEAFF. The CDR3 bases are TGTGCCAGCAGCCGAGAGACAGGGTGGGCTGAAGCTTTCTTT.

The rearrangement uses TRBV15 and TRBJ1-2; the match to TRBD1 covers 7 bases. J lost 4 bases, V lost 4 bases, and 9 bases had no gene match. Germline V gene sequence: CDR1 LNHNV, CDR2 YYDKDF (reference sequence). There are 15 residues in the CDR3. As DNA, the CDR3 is TGTGCCACCAGCATCTCCAGGGGGTCCTTCTATGGCTACACCTTC. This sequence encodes CATSISRGSFYGYTF. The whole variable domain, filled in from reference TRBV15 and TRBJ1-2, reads DAMVIQNPRYQVTQFGKPVTLSCSQTLNHNVMYWYQQKSSQAPKLLFHYYDKDFNNEADTPDNFQSRRPNTSFCFLDIRSPGLGDTAMYLCATSISRGSFYGYTFGSGTRLTVV.

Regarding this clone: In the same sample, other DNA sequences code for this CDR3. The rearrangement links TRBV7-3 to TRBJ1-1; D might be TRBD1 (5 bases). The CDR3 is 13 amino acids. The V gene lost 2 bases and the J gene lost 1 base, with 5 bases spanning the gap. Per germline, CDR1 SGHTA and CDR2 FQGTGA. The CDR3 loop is CASSLDRNTEAFF. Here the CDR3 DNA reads TGTGCCAGCAGCTTAGACAGGAACACTGAAGCTTTCTTT.

The CDR3 nucleotides read TGTGCCAGCAGAGCGACGACAGGGGTGAACACTGAAGCTTTCTTT. It codes for CASRATTGVNTEAFF. J is TRBJ1-1 and V is TRBV9; 8 nucleotides align to TRBD1. The germline gives CDR1 SGDLS, CDR2 YYNGEE. CDR3 size: 15 residues. The V segment lost 5 bases and the J segment 0 bases; nucleotides outside the gene matches: 6.

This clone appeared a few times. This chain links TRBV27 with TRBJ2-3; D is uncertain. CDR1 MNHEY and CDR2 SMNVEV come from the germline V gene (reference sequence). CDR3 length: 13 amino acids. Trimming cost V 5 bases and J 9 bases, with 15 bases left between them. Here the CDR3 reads CASSIKGAGTQYF. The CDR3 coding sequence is TGTGCCAGCAGTATTAAAGGCGCAGGCACGCAGTATTTT.